Sequencing of this TCR beta chain was carried out in a study of T cell changes during pregnancy in multiple sclerosis. Germline lookup yields CDR1 SGHRS and CDR2 YFSETQ. The ends were cut back, 0 bases at V and 0 bases at J, with 5 bases in the middle. This CDR3 has 14 residues. Profiled with immunoSEQ multiplex PCR; TCRdb holds only in-frame clones, not every one. There are 100,000 or so clones in the sample; 75% to 95% occur only once, and about 3.1% lies in the top ten. Material: peripheral blood, obtained in the second trimester of pregnancy. The gene calls are TRBV5-1 and TRBJ2-3, with no clear D. The source of this sequence is a female donor with multiple sclerosis, enrolled in a pregnancy study. The CDR3 is CASSLGHSTDTQYF. Here the CDR3 DNA reads TGCGCCAGCAGCTTGGGACACAGCACAGATACGCAGTATTTT.